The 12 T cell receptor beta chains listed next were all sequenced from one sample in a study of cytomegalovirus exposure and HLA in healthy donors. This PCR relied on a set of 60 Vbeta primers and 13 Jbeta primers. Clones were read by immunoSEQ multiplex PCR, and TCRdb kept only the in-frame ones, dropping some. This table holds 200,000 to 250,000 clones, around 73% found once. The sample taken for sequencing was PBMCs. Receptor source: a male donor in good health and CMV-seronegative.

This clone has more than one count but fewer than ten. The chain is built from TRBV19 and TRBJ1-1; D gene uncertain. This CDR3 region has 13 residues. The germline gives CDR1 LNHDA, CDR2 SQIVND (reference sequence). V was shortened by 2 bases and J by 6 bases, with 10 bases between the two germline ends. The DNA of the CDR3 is TGTGCCAGTAGTATATTCCTGGGCGCTGAAGCTTTCTTT. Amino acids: CASSIFLGAEAFF.

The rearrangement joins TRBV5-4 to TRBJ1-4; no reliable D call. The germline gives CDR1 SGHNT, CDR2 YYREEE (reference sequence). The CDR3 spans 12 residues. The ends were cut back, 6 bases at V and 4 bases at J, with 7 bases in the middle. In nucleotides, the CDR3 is TGTGCCAGCATGAGCGATAATGAAAAACTGTTTTTT. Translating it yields CASMSDNEKLFF.

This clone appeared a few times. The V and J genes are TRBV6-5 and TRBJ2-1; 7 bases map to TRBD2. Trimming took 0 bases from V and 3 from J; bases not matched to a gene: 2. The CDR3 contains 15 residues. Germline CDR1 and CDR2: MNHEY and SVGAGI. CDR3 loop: CASSYSTSNYNEQFF. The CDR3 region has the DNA TGTGCCAGCAGTTACTCGACTAGCAACTACAATGAGCAGTTCTTC.

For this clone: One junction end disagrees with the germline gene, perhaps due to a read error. The DNA of the CDR3 is TGTTCCAGCAGCTTCCTGGGACTAGCTTCGAACACCGGGGAGCTGTTTTTT. It codes for CSSSFLGLASNTGELFF. V and J are TRBV7-9 and TRBJ2-2; 9 nucleotides agree with TRBD2. CDR1 is SEHNR, CDR2 FQNEAQ, per germline (reference sequence). This CDR3 region has 17 residues.

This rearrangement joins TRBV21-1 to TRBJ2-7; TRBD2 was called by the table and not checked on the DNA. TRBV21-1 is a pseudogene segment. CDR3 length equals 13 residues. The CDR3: CASSKGYCYEQYF. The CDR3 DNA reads TGTGCCAGCAGCAAAGGGTACTGCTACGAGCAGTACTTC.

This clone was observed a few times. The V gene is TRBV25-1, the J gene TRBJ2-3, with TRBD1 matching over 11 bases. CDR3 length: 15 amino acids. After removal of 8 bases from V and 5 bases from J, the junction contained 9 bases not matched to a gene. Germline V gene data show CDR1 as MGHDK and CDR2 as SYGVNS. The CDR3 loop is CASRPGQGVKDTQYF. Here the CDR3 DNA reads TGTGCCAGCCGACCGGGACAGGGGGTGAAAGATACGCAGTATTTT.

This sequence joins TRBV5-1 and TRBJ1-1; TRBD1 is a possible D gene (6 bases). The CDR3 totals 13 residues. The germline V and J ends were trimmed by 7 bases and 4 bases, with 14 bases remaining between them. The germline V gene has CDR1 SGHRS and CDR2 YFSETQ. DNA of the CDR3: TGCGCCAGCGGATACACGACAGGCACTGAAGCTTTCTTT. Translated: CASGYTTGTEAFF.

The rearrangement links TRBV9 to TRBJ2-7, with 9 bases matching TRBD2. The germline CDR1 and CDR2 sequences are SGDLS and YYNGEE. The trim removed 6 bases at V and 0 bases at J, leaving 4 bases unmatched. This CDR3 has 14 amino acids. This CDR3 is CASNPGLASYEQYF. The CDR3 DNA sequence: TGTGCCAGCAACCCGGGACTAGCCTCCTACGAGCAGTACTTC.

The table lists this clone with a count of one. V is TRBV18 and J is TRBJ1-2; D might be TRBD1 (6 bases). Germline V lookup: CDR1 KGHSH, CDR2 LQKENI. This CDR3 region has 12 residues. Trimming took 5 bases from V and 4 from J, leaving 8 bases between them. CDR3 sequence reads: CASSTDSYGYTF. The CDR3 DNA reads TGTGCCAGCTCAACGGACAGCTATGGCTACACCTTC. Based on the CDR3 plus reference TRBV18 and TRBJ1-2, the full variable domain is NAGVMQNPRHLVRRRGQEARLRCSPMKGHSHVYWYRQLPEEGLKFMVYLQKENIIDESGMPKERFSAEFPKEGPSILRIQQVVRGDSAAYFCASSTDSYGYTFGSGTRLTVV.

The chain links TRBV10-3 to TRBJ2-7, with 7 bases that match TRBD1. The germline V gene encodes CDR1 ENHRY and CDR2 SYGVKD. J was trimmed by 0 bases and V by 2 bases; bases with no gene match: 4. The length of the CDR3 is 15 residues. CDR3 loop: CAISEKGATSYEQYF. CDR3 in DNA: TGTGCCATCAGTGAGAAGGGGGCTACCTCCTACGAGCAGTACTTC.

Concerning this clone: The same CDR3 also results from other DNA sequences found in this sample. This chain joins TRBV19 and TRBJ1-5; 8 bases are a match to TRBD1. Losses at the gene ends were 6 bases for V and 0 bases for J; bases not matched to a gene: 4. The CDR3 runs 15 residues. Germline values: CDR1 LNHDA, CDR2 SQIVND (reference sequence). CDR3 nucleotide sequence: TGTGCCAGTAGGTTGGACAGGGCTAGCAATCAGCCCCAGCATTTT. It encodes CASRLDRASNQPQHF.

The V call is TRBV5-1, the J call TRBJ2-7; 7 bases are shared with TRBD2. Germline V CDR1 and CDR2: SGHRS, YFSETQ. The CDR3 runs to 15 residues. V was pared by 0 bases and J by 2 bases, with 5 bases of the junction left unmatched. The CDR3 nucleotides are TGCGCCAGCAGCTTGGCATATGGGGGGGCCTACGAGCAGTACTTC. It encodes CASSLAYGGAYEQYF.